This TCR beta chain was found in a study of cytomegalovirus exposure and HLA in healthy donors. The PCR ran on 60 Vbeta and 13 Jbeta primers. The assay was immunoSEQ multiplex PCR, and TCRdb's table has in-frame clones only and misses some. The profile shows fewer than 110,000 clones, around 77% of them singletons. V dropped 5 bases and J dropped 1 base, with 6 bases sitting between them. CDR3 length: 13 residues. Germline V gene data show CDR1 as MNHEY and CDR2 as SMNVEV (reference sequence). The sequenced sample consisted of PBMCs. The receptor's source is a male donor in good health and CMV-seronegative. The gene calls are TRBV27 and TRBJ2-1; D not certain. CDR3 coding DNA: TGTGCCAGCAGTACCAGTTCCTACAATGAGCAGTTCTTC. Encoded protein: CASSTSSYNEQFF.